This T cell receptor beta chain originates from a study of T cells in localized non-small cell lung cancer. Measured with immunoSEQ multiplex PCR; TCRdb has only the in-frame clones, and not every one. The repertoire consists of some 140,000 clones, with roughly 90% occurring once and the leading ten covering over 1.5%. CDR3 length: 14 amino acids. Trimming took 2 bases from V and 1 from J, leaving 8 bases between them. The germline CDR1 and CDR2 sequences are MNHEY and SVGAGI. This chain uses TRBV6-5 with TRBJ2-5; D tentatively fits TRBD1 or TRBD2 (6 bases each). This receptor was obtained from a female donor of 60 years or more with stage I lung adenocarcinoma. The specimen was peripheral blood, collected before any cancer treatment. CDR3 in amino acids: CASSYGGPQETQYF. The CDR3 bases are TGTGCCAGCAGTTACGGGGGGCCCCAAGAGACCCAGTACTTC.